The entry below gives a single T cell receptor (beta chain) sequence along with its context. Its antigen remains unidentified. The data are from a study of cytomegalovirus exposure and HLA in healthy donors. V was clipped by 2 bases and J by 4 bases; unmatched bases: 9. CDR1 and CDR2 (germline): LGHNA, YSLEER. CDR3 length: 17 residues. The PCR employed 60 Vbeta primers together with 13 Jbeta primers. Profiled with immunoSEQ multiplex PCR; TCRdb holds only in-frame clones, not every one. This repertoire includes around 100,000 clones. General study findings and limits: Published work reported that the classifier diagnosed cytomegalovirus status with high specificity and sensitivity. A missense variant in DCLRE1C was later tied to TCR beta V- and J-gene trimming. In a later analysis, an Asian-associated ancestry cluster reportedly showed fewer N-insertions than the approximately 700-donor mean.

V gene TRBV4-3 combines with J gene TRBJ2-5; the match to TRBD2 covers 11 bases. This TCR was sampled from a man in his fifties or sixties in good health and CMV-seronegative. The material sequenced was PBMCs. The CDR3: CASSQHRPGLAGETQYF. In DNA, the CDR3 is TGCGCCAGCAGCCAACACCGCCCTGGACTAGCGGGAGAGACCCAGTACTTC.